This TCR beta chain was captured in a study of blood T cell repertoires in COVID-19. Study context: Sites across the United States, Italy and Spain contributed samples from acute and convalescent COVID-19.

This clone was seen more than once but under ten times. Measured with immunoSEQ multiplex PCR; TCRdb has only the in-frame clones, and not every one. The table has 87,000 or so clones, 90% seen once; the top ten hold 6.7%. This clonotype was sampled from a man between 18 and 35 years old with COVID-19, enrolled during active disease. Sequencing used peripheral blood.

CDR3 nucleotides: TGTGCCAGCGGTCGGGCCGGGACAGTCGACAATGAGCAGTTCTTC. Its protein is CASGRAGTVDNEQFF. This sequence joins TRBV9 and TRBJ2-1; 7 bases are shared with TRBD1. The CDR3 spans 15 residues. The germline CDR1 and CDR2 sequences are SGDLS and YYNGEE. J gave up 5 bases and V 7 bases, and 12 bases lay outside the gene matches. Complete variable domain (other parts from reference TRBV9 and TRBJ2-1): DSGVTQTPKHLITATGQRVTLRCSPRSGDLSVYWYQQSLDQGLQFLIQYYNGEERAKGNILERFSAQQFPDLHSELNLSSLELGDSALYFCASGRAGTVDNEQFFGPGTRLTVL.